This T cell receptor beta chain is drawn from a study of PD-1 blockade in classical Hodgkin lymphoma. Only in-frame clones appear in the TCRdb table, and some are missing; sequencing was by immunoSEQ multiplex PCR. Of 46,000 or so clones in the sample, just under 80% were seen once. V shed 10 bases, J shed 3 bases, and the junction held 14 bases outside the gene matches. The CDR3 contains 15 residues. Germline V gives CDR1 MNHEY, CDR2 SMNVEV (reference sequence). The sample's time point: cycle 4 day 1 (C4D1), after less than 7 weeks of nivolumab. Every patient had relapsed following autologous stem cell transplantation, and cohorts differed in brentuximab vedotin exposure. Under best response, outcomes were complete response, partial response or progressive disease. Study outcomes and limitations: By C4D1, diversity of CD4+ TCRs had risen significantly, whereas that of CD8+ TCRs had not.

Remarks on this clone: What it binds is unknown.

The V and J genes are TRBV27 and TRBJ1-2; 7 bases map to TRBD1. This clonotype originated in a human donor with classical Hodgkin lymphoma. Sample: peripheral blood mononuclear cells (PBMCs), taken before the fourth cycle of nivolumab. CDR3 loop: CATRRSQGMDYGYTF. The DNA for the CDR3 is TGTGCCACCCGCCGCTCACAGGGGATGGACTATGGCTACACCTTC.